The rows below give T cell receptor beta chains drawn from one sample of a study of T-cell reconstitution after alpha-beta-depleted transplantation in children. From the PCR reads, TCRdb called clonotypes with MiXCR, one entry per CDR3 protein. The profile shows hundreds of thousands of distinct CDR3 sequences, roughly a tenth of them singletons. The sequenced sample was PBMCs, obtained before TCRalphabeta/CD19-depleted stem cell transplant. The receptor set was obtained from a child aged 2-15 years with inherited bone marrow failure, due to receive a stem cell transplant. The CDR3 runs from the conserved cysteine through the conserved F or W. A D gene is named only where the DNA matches it firmly. The size entry is marked missing in some rows and otherwise reads once, few, many or a size class.

V	J	size	D	CDR3	DNA
TRBV28	TRBJ2-7	many	-	CASTRFGGLAYEQYF	TGTGCCAGCACCCGATTTGGGGGGTTAGCCTACGAGCAGTACTTC
TRBV5-1	TRBJ2-5	many	TRBD2	CASSFRLAAQETQYF	TGCGCCAGCAGCTTCCGGCTAGCGGCCCAAGAGACCCAGTACTTC
TRBV3-1	TRBJ2-5	-	TRBD2	CASSQGFAGGLEETQYF	TGTGCCAGCAGCCAAGGGTTTGCGGGAGGACTCGAAGAGACCCAGTACTTC
TRBV29-1	TRBJ1-2	-	-	CNVLLPVRGYTF	TGCAACGTTCTCCTCCCCGTTCGGGGCTACACCTTC
TRBV4-3	TRBJ2-7	many	TRBD2	CASSQLPGLVFDEQYF	TGCGCCAGCAGCCAATTACCGGGACTAGTTTTCGACGAGCAGTACTTC
TRBV20-1	TRBJ2-1	many	-	CSARDAEGPPQFF	TGCAGTGCTAGAGATGCTGAGGGGCCACCGCAGTTCTTC
TRBV9	TRBJ2-1	many	TRBD2	CASSGGSGSYNEQFF	TGTGCCAGCAGCGGGGGTAGCGGGAGTTACAATGAGCAGTTCTTC
TRBV20-1	TRBJ1-6	few	TRBD1	CSASRRTGDSPLHF	TGCAGTGCTAGTAGGAGGACAGGGGATTCACCCCTCCACTTT
TRBV10-3	TRBJ2-7	many	TRBD2	CAISDPGLAGSYEQYF	TGTGCCATCAGTGATCCTGGACTAGCGGGAAGCTACGAGCAGTACTTC
TRBV27	TRBJ2-7	-	TRBD2	CASSLGEGFPYEQYF	TGTGCCAGCAGTTTGGGGGAGGGTTTTCCCTACGAGCAGTACTTC
TRBV29-1	TRBJ1-2	many	-	CSVGGGWGYGYTF	TGCAGCGTTGGCGGGGGCTGGGGCTATGGCTACACCTTC
TRBV4-3	TRBJ2-3	-	-	CASSQARDPGGTDTQYF	TGCGCCAGCAGCCAAGCCCGGGACCCAGGGGGCACAGATACGCAGTATTTT
TRBV5-1	TRBJ2-7	many	TRBD1	CASSPQGAGHEQYF	TGCGCCAGCAGCCCACAGGGGGCAGGGCACGAGCAGTACTTC
TRBV28	TRBJ2-1	-	-	CASSLSTGSGNEQFF	TGTGCCAGCAGTTTATCTACCGGGAGCGGAAATGAGCAGTTCTTC
TRBV29-1	TRBJ2-1	many	TRBD2	CSVSSGRTSGGQFF	TGCAGCGTTTCCAGCGGGAGGACCTCCGGGGGGCAGTTCTTC
TRBV14	TRBJ2-1	many	-	CASSQVLYGNEQFF	TGTGCCAGCAGCCAAGTCCTCTATGGTAATGAGCAGTTCTTC
TRBV28	TRBJ1-5	few	-	CASSLADRHQPQHF	TGTGCCAGCAGTTTAGCCGACAGACATCAGCCCCAGCATTTT
TRBV28	TRBJ2-3	many	TRBD1	CASSLTQPGQLGTDTQYF	TGTGCCAGCAGTCTCACCCAACCGGGACAGTTAGGCACAGATACGCAGTATTTT
TRBV7-9	TRBJ2-1	-	-	CASSILTSSYNEQFF	TGTGCCAGCAGCATCCTGACGTCATCCTACAATGAGCAGTTCTTC
TRBV11-2	TRBJ1-2	many	TRBD1	CASSLDLTGANYGYTF	TGTGCCAGCAGCTTAGATTTGACAGGGGCTAACTATGGCTACACCTTC
TRBV4-3	TRBJ2-2	many	-	CASSQDWDVGELFF	TGCGCCAGCAGCCAAGATTGGGACGTCGGGGAGCTGTTTTTT
TRBV12-3/TRBV12-4	TRBJ2-5	many	-	CASSQTRLETQYF	TGTGCCAGCAGCCAAACTAGATTGGAGACCCAGTACTTC
TRBV24-1	TRBJ2-1	many	-	CATSDPSAGGDEQFF	TGTGCCACCAGTGATCCCAGCGCGGGCGGCGATGAGCAGTTCTTC
TRBV5-1	TRBJ1-2	many	TRBD1	CASSKDRAGYTF	TGCGCCAGCAGTAAAGACAGGGCGGGCTACACCTTC
TRBV28	TRBJ1-6	many	TRBD1	CASSSGTGLNSPLHF	TGTGCCAGCAGTTCCGGGACAGGGCTTAATTCACCCCTCCACTTT
TRBV12-3/TRBV12-4	TRBJ2-1	many	TRBD2	CASSQRTSGIVNEQFF	TGTGCCAGCAGTCAACGGACTAGCGGGATAGTCAATGAGCAGTTCTTC
TRBV29-1	TRBJ2-7	-	TRBD2	CSVGLAGEGYEQYF	TGCAGCGTTGGGTTAGCGGGAGAAGGATACGAGCAGTACTTC
TRBV29-1	TRBJ2-1	-	-	CSGRTGAASGSVDEQFF	TGCAGCGGTCGGACAGGGGCGGCTAGCGGGAGTGTCGATGAGCAGTTCTTC
TRBV27	TRBJ1-1	many	-	CASSFRSGFTEAFF	TGTGCCAGCAGTTTCAGATCTGGGTTCACTGAAGCTTTCTTT
TRBV5-1	TRBJ2-2	many	TRBD2	CASSLGLAGRGAGELFF	TGCGCCAGCAGCTTGGGACTAGCGGGAAGAGGGGCCGGGGAGCTGTTTTTT
TRBV4-3	TRBJ1-1	many	-	CASSHNGAAAFF	TGCGCCAGCAGCCACAATGGGGCGGCGGCTTTCTTT
TRBV29-1	TRBJ1-5	many	-	CSAKQGGDQPQHF	TGCAGCGCAAAACAGGGAGGGGATCAGCCCCAGCATTTT
TRBV20-1	TRBJ2-5	many	TRBD1	CSAPGQGRETQYF	TGCAGTGCCCCAGGACAGGGGCGGGAGACCCAGTACTTC
TRBV12-3/TRBV12-4	TRBJ1-2	many	-	CASSETGNYGYTF	TGTGCCAGCAGTGAGACAGGAAACTATGGCTACACCTTC
TRBV6-5	TRBJ2-2	few	-	CASSYFPGTNTGELFF	TGTGCCAGCAGTTACTTCCCGGGGACGAACACCGGGGAGCTGTTTTTT
TRBV12-3/TRBV12-4	TRBJ1-1	many	-	CASRGGKGPRAFF	TGTGCCAGCAGGGGGGGAAAGGGGCCAAGAGCTTTCTTT
TRBV7-8	TRBJ2-1	many	TRBD2	CASSLVDLAGLRADEQFF	TGTGCCAGCAGCTTAGTCGACCTAGCGGGCCTAAGGGCTGATGAGCAGTTCTTC
TRBV29-1	TRBJ2-5	many	TRBD1	CSVEDLGDRGQETQYF	TGCAGCGTTGAAGACCTGGGCGACAGGGGACAAGAGACCCAGTACTTC
TRBV18	TRBJ2-1	-	TRBD2	CASSPDPGGNEQFF	TGTGCCAGCTCACCAGATCCGGGAGGAAATGAGCAGTTCTTC
TRBV12-3/TRBV12-4	TRBJ2-7	many	TRBD2	CASSLLAGVLEQYF	TGTGCCAGCAGCCTACTAGCGGGAGTGCTTGAGCAGTACTTC
TRBV7-2	TRBJ1-4	-	TRBD1	CASSQGGATNEKLFF	TGTGCCAGCAGCCAGGGGGGCGCAACTAATGAAAAACTGTTTTTT
TRBV11-3	TRBJ1-1	many	-	CASSLGRSTEAFF	TGTGCCAGCAGCTTAGGAAGAAGCACTGAAGCTTTCTTT
TRBV6-4	TRBJ2-4	-	TRBD2	CATTGQGATSGRGKNIQYF	TGTGCCACCACGGGCCAGGGGGCGACTAGCGGGAGAGGCAAAAACATTCAGTACTTC
TRBV7-9	TRBJ2-7	-	-	CDSSYDLGTYEQYF	TGTGACAGCAGCTACGACCTGGGGACCTACGAGCAGTACTTC
TRBV4-3	TRBJ2-1	-	TRBD2	CASSQGAAGSANEQFF	TGCGCCAGCAGCCAAGGAGCAGCGGGATCGGCAAATGAGCAGTTCTTC
TRBV2	TRBJ2-7	many	-	CASSGLVLPAYEQYF	TGTGCCAGCAGTGGGCTGGTTTTACCAGCCTACGAGCAGTACTTC
TRBV20-1	TRBJ2-1	many	-	CSARRGGIYNEQFF	TGCAGTGCTAGACGTGGGGGGATCTACAATGAGCAGTTCTTC
TRBV29-1	TRBJ2-7	few	-	CSALVKGVYELYF	TGCAGCGCCCTAGTAAAAGGGGTGTACGAGCTGTACTTC
TRBV7-8	TRBJ1-2	few	-	CASSLGQVSSGYTF	TGTGCCAGCAGCTTAGGACAGGTTTCGTCTGGCTACACCTTC
TRBV20-1	TRBJ2-3	many	TRBD1	CSAGQGVDTQYF	TGCAGTGCCGGACAGGGGGTAGATACGCAGTATTTT